This T cell receptor delta chain comes out of a study of gamma-delta chains in newborns, infants, children. Study-level background: Microbial exposure reportedly drives polyclonal innate γδ T cell expansion after birth.

TCRdb re-called the reads via CATT. The table includes about 4,000 delta-chain clones, approximately 4.3% detected once. Judged by abundance, this clone is medium-sized. This same CDR3 is encoded by further DNA sequences in the sample. The CDR3 sequence is 22 residues long. The germline CDR1 and CDR2 sequences are GEAIGNYY and EKD. The V gene end was trimmed by 0 bases and the J gene end by 0 bases; junction bases not matched to a gene: 15. This chain links TRDV2 with TRDJ3; TRDD3 aligns across 8 bases. The sample was blood. The TCR comes from a child who was a newborn, infant or young child, either healthy, febrile or measles-vaccinated (not recorded which). The CDR3 DNA reads as TGTGCCTGTGACACCGTATCGACTGGGGGCCCTGGGGGCTCCTGGGACACCCGACAGATGTTTTTC. It is translated as CACDTVSTGGPGGSWDTRQMFF.